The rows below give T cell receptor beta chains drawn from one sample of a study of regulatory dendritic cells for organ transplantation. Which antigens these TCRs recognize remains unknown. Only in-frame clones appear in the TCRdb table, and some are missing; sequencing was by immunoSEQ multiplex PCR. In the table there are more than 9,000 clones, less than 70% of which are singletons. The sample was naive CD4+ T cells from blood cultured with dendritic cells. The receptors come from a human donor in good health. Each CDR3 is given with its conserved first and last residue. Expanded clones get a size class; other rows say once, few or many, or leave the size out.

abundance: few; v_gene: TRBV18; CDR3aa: CASSPEIRALGNTIYF
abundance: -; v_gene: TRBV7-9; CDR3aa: CASSLAGYYGYTF
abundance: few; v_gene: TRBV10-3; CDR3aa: CAISESRQSDGYTF
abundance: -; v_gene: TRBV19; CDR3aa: CASSIDRDSGNTIYF
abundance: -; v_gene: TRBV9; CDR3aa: CASSVSSGGLSYNEQFF
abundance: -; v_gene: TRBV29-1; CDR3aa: CSVEKGRTGGAASLKQYF
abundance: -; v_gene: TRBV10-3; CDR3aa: CAIRAGDRSNEQYF
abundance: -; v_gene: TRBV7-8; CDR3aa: CASSSPARSGTQYF
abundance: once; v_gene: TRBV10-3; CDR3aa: CAISESTGTDTQYF
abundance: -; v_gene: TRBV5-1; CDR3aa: CASSLDSSGNTIYF
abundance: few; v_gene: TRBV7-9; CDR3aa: CASSLEVRNSPLHF
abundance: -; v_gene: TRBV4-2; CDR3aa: CASSQDGGGGGIHAQYF
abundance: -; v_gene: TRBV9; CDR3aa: CASSVLAGANNEQFF
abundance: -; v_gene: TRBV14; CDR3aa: CASSQKRDRGKELYGYTF
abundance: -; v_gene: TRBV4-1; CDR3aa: CASSQEGATVAYEQYF
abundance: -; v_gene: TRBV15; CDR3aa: CATSRDVSTGTSEAFF
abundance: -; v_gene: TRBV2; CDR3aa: CASIATSGGAAEQYF
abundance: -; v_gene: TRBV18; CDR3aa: CASSPPSAHANTGELFF
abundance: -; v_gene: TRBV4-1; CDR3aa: CASSQQTGVGGANVLTF
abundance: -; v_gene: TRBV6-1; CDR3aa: CASSGRGQTRDLFF
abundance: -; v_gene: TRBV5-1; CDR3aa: CASSPRQGYEQYF
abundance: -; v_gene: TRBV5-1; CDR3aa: CASSLANYNEQFF
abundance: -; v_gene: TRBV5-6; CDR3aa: CASSLAGQGKYEQYF
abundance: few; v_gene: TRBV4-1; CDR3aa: CASSPKSSGPEAFF
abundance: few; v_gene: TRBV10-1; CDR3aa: CASPRPGYGYTF
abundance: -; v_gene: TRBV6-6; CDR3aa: CASSGIPGQNYGYTF
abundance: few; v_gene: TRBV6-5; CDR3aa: CASSSAGQKNEKLFF
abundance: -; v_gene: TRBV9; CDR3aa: CASSARLAPDTQYF
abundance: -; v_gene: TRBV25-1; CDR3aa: CASSESGRTTEAFF
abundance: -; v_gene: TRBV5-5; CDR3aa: CASSLAAGARAYYEQYF
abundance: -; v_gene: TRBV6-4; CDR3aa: CASSDQGGGELFF
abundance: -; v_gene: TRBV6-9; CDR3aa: CASSYTGVEGQFF
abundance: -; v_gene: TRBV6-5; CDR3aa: CASSYRTGDTEAFF
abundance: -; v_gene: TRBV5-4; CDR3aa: CASSLAGVEETQYF
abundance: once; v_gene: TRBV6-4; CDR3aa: CASRLQGANTEAFF
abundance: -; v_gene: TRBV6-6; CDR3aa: CASSQGATNEKLFF
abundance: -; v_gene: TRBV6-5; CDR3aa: CASSYPGGGYTF
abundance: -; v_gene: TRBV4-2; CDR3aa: CASSQDNSGVADTQYF
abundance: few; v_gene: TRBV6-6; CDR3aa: CAGSGQGFHEQYF
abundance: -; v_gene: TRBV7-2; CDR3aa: CASSPTGAHTDTQYF
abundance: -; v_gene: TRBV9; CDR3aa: CASSGATGTNYGYTF
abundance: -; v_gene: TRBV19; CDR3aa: CASSPRTENYGYTF
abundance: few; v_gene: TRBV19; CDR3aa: CASRSTGRGWGTEAFF
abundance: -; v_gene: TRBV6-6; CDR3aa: CASSPTGDPSGYTF
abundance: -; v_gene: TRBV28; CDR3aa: CASSLSGTTKQGHF
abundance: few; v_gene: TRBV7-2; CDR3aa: CASSLGGRGIVYGYTF